This T cell receptor beta chain was captured in a study of CD8 T cells in ankylosing spondylitis. Of note for this clonotype: Its antigen is not known.

General study results and limits: Reported data indicate significant enrichment of disease-linked clones within matched ankylosing spondylitis synovial fluid. Blood of patients with ankylosing spondylitis appeared to be characterized by a TCR beta motif of seven or eight highly homologous variants. The authors found the disease-linked clones to be CD8+ and relatively rare in peripheral blood.

The CDR3 covers 15 residues. The trim removed 5 bases at V and 3 bases at J, leaving 6 bases unmatched. Germline CDR1 reads SGHAT; CDR2 reads FQNNGV. Quantitative molecular-barcoded 5'-RACE generated the TCR beta libraries. TCRdb re-derived calls from the 5' RACE reads in MiXCR, one entry per CDR3 protein. The repertoire holds some 95,000 distinct CDR3 sequences, with about 9% as singletons. This rearrangement joins TRBV11-2 to TRBJ2-5; 10 bases are a match to TRBD1. The sequencing sample was made of blood, either unsorted or a sorted T cell fraction (not recorded which). The sequence derives from a male donor with ankylosing spondylitis or in good health (not recorded which). The CDR3 loop is CASSQGQGVKETQYF. The CDR3 DNA follows: TGTGCCAGCAGCCAAGGACAGGGGGTTAAAGAGACCCAGTACTTC. Full variable domain (rest looked up from reference TRBV11-2 and TRBJ2-5): EAGVAQSPRYKIIEKRQSVAFWCNPISGHATLYWYQQILGQGPKLLIQFQNNGVVDDSQLPKDRFSAERLKGVDSTLKIQPAKLEDSAVYLCASSQGQGVKETQYFGPGTRLLVL.